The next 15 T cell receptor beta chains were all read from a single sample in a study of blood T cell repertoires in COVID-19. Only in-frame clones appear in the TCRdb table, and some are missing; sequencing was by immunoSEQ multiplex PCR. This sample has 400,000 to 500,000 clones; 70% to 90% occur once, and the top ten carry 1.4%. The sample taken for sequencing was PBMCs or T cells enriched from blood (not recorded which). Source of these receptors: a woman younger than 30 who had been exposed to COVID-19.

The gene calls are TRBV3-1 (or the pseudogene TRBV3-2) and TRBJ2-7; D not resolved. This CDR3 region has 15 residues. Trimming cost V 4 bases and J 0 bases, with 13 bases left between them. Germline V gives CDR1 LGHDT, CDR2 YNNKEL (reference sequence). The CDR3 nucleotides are TGTGCCAGCAGCCCCACCGCCTCCGGCTCCTACGAGCAGTACTTC. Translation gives CASSPTASGSYEQYF.

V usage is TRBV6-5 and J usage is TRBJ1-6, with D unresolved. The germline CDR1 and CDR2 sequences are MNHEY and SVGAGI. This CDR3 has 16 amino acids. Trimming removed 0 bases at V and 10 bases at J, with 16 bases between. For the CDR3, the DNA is TGTGCCAGCAGTTACTCCCCCCCCGACACGGGATCACCCCTCCACTTT. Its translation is CASSYSPPDTGSPLHF.

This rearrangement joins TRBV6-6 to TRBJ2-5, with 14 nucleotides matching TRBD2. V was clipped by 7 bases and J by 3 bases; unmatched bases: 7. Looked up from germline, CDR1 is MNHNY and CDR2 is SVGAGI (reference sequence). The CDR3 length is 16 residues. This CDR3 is CASNTGLAGEKETQYF. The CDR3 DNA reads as TGTGCCAGCAACACGGGACTAGCGGGGGAAAAAGAGACCCAGTACTTC.

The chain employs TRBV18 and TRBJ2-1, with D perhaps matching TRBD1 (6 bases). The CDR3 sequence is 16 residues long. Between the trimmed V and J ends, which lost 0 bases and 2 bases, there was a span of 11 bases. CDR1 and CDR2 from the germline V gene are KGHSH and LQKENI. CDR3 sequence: CASSPPDRTAYNEQFF. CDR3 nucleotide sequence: TGTGCCAGCTCACCACCGGACAGAACTGCCTACAATGAGCAGTTCTTC.

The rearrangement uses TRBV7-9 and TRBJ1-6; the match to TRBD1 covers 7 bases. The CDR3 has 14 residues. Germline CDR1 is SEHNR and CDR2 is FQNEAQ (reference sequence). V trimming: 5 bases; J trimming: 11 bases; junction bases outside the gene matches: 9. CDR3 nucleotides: TGTGCCAGCAGCCCCACAGGGGCAATGGCACCCCTCCACTTT. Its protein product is CASSPTGAMAPLHF.

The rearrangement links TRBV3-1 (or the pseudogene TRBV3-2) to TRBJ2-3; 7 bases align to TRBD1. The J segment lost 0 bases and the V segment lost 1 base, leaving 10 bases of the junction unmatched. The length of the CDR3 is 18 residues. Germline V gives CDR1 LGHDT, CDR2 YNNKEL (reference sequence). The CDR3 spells CASSQVFPGTASTDTQYF. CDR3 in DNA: TGTGCCAGCAGCCAAGTTTTTCCCGGGACAGCAAGCACAGATACGCAGTATTTT.

CDR3 region: CASSPETGTNEKLFF. CDR3 nucleotides: TGTGCCAGCAGTCCTGAGACAGGGACTAATGAAAAACTGTTTTTT. The rearrangement joins TRBV2 to TRBJ1-4, with 7 bases lining up with TRBD1. The germline V gene has CDR1 SNHLY and CDR2 FYNNEI. V lost 5 bases, J lost 2 bases, and 5 bases stayed unmatched. CDR3 length: 15 amino acids. The variable domain in full, with the rest retrieved from reference TRBV2 and TRBJ1-4, is EPEVTQTPSHQVTQMGQEVILRCVPISNHLYFYWYRQILGQKVEFLVSFYNNEISEKSEIFDDQFSVERPDGSNFTLKIRSTKLEDSAMYFCASSPETGTNEKLFFGSGTQLSVL.

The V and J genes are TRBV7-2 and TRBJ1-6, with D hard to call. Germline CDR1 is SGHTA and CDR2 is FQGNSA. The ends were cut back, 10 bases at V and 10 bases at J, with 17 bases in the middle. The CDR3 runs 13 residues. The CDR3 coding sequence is TGTGCCACCTCTCCCGACCTAGGCTCACCCCTCCACTTT. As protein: CATSPDLGSPLHF. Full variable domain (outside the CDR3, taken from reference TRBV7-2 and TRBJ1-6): GAGVSQSPSNKVTEKGKDVELRCDPISGHTALYWYRQSLGQGLEFLIYFQGNSAPDKSGLPSDRFSAERTGGSVSTLTIQRTQQEDSAVYLCATSPDLGSPLHFGNGTRLTVT.

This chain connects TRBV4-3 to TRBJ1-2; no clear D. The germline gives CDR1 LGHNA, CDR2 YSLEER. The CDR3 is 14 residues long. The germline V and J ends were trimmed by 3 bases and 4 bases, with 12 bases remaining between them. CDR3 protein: CASSQFAAGYGYTF. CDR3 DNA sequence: TGCGCCAGCAGCCAGTTCGCCGCCGGCTATGGCTACACCTTC.

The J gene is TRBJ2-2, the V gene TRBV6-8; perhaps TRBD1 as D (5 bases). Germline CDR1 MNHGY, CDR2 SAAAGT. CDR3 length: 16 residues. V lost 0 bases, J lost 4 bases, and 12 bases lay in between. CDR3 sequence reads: CASSYSTADFTGELFF. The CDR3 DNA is TGTGCCAGCAGTTACTCGACAGCAGATTTCACCGGGGAGCTGTTTTTT.

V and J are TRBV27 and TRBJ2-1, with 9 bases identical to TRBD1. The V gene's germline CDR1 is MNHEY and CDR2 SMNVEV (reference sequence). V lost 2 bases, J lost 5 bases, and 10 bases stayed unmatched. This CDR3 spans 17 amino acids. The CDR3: CASSLRLTGTGNNEQFF. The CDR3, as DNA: TGTGCCAGCAGTTTACGCCTAACCGGGACAGGGAACAATGAGCAGTTCTTC.

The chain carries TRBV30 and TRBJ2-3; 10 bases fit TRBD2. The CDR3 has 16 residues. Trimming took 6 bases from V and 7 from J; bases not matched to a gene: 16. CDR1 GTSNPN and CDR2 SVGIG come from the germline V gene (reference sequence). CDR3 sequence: CACYPSAAGGRNTQYF. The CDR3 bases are TGTGCCTGCTACCCTTCGGCAGCGGGGGGGCGGAATACGCAGTATTTT.

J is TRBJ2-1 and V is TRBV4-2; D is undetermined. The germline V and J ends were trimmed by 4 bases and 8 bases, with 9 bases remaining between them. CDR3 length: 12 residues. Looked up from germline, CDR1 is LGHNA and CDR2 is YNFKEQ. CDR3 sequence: CASSPVPDEQFF. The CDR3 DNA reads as TGTGCCAGCAGCCCCGTTCCGGATGAGCAGTTCTTC.

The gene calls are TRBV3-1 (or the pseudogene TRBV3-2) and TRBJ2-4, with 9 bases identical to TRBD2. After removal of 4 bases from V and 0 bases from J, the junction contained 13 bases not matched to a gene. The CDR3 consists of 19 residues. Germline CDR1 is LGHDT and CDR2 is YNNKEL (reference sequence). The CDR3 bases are TGTGCCAGCAGCCCACGCTGGCTAGCGGGACCAAGAGCCAAAAACATTCAGTACTTC. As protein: CASSPRWLAGPRAKNIQYF.

In DNA form, the CDR3 reads TGTGCCAGCCTCCGCCCTCGGACAGCCAACACTGAAGCTTTCTTT. It specifies CASLRPRTANTEAFF. V gene TRBV2 combines with J gene TRBJ1-1; tentatively, D is TRBD1 (6 bases). The length of the CDR3 is 15 residues. The V end lost 8 bases, the J end lost 2 bases, and 18 bases lay between the germline ends. Germline CDR1 is SNHLY and CDR2 is FYNNEI.